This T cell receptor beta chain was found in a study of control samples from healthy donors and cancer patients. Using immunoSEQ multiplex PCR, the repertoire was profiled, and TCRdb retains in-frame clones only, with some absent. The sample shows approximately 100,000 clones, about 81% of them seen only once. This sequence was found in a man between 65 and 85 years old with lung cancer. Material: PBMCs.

This CDR3 is CASSDYRDRINEKLFF. For the CDR3, the DNA is TGTGCCAGCAGCGACTACCGGGACAGGATCAATGAAAAACTGTTTTTT. J is TRBJ1-4 and V is TRBV4-2, with 8 bases identical to TRBD1. This CDR3 has 16 amino acids. Germline CDR1 is LGHNA and CDR2 is YNFKEQ. Germline trimming cut 5 bases from V and 5 bases from J; bases unmatched to any gene: 10.